This T cell receptor beta chain originates from a study of control samples from healthy donors and cancer patients. The data were produced by immunoSEQ multiplex PCR, yet TCRdb's version contains in-frame clones alone and is incomplete. The sample lists hundreds of thousands of clones; about 80% were seen once. The CDR3 length is 14 residues. CDR1 is MNHEY and CDR2 is SMNVEV in the germline V gene (reference sequence). The V gene lost 4 bases and the J gene lost 5 bases, with 14 bases spanning the gap. The receptor was isolated from an older woman with lung cancer. The chain couples TRBV27 to TRBJ2-5; possibly TRBD2 for D (6 bases). Sequencing was done on a sample of PBMCs. The CDR3 sequence: CASSSGLTGETQYF. CDR3 nucleotide sequence: TGTGCCAGCAGTTCCGGACTAACCGGGGAGACCCAGTACTTC.